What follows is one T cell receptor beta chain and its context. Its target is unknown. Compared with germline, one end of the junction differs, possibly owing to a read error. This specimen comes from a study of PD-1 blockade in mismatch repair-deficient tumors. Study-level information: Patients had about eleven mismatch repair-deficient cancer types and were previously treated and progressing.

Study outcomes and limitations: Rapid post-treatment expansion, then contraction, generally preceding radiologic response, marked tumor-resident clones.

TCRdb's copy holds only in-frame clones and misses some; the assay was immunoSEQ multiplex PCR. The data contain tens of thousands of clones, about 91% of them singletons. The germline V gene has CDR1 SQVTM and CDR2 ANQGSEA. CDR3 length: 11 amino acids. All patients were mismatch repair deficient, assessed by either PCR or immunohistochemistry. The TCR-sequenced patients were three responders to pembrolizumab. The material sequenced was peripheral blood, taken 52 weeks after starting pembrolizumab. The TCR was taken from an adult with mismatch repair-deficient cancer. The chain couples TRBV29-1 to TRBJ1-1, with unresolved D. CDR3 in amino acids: CSGGLNTEAFF. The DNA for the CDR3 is TGCAGCGGAGGTCTGAATACTGAAGCTTTCTTT. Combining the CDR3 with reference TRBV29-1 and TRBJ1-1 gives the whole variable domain SAVISQKPSRDICQRGTSLTIQCQVDSQVTMMFWYRQQPGQSLTLIATANQGSEATYESGFVIDKFPISRPNLTFSTLTVSNMSPEDSSIYLCSGGLNTEAFFGQGTRLTVV.